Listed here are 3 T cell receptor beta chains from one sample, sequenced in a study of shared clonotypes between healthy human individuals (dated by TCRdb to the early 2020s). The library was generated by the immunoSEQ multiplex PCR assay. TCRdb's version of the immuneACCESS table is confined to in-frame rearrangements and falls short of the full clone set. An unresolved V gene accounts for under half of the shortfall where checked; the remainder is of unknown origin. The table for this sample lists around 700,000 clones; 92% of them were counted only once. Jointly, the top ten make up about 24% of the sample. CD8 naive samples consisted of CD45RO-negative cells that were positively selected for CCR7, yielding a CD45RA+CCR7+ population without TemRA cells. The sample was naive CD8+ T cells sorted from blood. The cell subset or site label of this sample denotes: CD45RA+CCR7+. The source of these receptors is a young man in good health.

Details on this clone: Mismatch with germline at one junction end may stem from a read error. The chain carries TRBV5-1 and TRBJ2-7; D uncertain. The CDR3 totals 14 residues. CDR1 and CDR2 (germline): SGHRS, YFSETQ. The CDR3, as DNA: TGCGCCAGCCGCTTAGGGCAGGCTACCTACGAGCAGTACTTC. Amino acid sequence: CASRLGQATYEQYF.

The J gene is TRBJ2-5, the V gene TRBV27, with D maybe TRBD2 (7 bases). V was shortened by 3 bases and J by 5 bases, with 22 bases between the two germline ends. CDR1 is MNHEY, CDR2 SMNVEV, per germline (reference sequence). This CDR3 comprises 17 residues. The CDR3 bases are TGTGCCAGCAGTTTGGGGGGGCGTGGGGCCCGGGATGAGACCCAGTACTTC. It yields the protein CASSLGGRGARDETQYF.

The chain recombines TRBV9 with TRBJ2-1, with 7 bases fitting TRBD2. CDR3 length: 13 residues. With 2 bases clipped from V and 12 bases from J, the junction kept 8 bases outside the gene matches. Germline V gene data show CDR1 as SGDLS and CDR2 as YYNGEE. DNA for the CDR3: TGTGCCAGCAGCGTGGTCGGCGGGAGAGGGCAGTTCTTC. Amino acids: CASSVVGGRGQFF.